Listed below are T cell receptor beta chains from one sample, sequenced in a study of T cells in Graves' hyperthyroidism and ophthalmopathy. One entry per CDR3 protein, called by TCRdb with MiXCR from the multiplex PCR reads. This table holds about 300,000 distinct CDR3 sequences, 13% found once. Sequencing was done on a sample of blood. These receptors originate from a woman under 40 with Graves' hyperthyroidism that later progressed to Graves' ophthalmopathy. CDR3s include the opening cysteine and the closing phenylalanine or tryptophan. The D gene is left open where the match is weak. Size tells how often a clone was seen (once, few, many) or the class of an expanded clone, and some rows leave it out.

clone_size	j_call	v_call	d_call	cdr3_nt	cdr3_aa
-	TRBJ2-4	TRBV30	TRBD2	TGTGCCTGGAGTGTAGGGAGCGGGAATCCCAAAAGCATTCAGTACTTC	CAWSVGSGNPKSIQYF
many	TRBJ1-1	TRBV4-3	-	TGCGCCAGCAGCCAAAGAGGGGTCTCTGAAGCTTTCTTT	CASSQRGVSEAFF
-	TRBJ2-5	TRBV11-3	-	TGTGCCAGCAGCTTAGACGGAGAGCAAGAGACCCAGTACTTC	CASSLDGEQETQYF
-	TRBJ1-3	TRBV2	-	TGTGCCAGCAGTGGCGCTTTGCCCCGAAACACCATATATTTT	CASSGALPRNTIYF
many	TRBJ2-1	TRBV5-1	-	TGCGCCAGCAGCTCCCTAGAGTACGATGAGCAGTTCTTC	CASSSLEYDEQFF
few	TRBJ1-5	TRBV2	-	TGTGCCAGCAGTGAAGCGGAACAGGAAGTTCAGCCCCAGCATTTT	CASSEAEQEVQPQHF
many	TRBJ2-3	TRBV6-1	TRBD1	TGTGCCAGCAGTAACAGGGGGTTTCGGGCAGATACGCAGTATTTT	CASSNRGFRADTQYF
many	TRBJ1-1	TRBV29-1	-	TGCAGCGTTGTCTCGGACACTGAAGCTTTCTTT	CSVVSDTEAFF
many	TRBJ2-6	TRBV28	-	TGTGCCAGCAGTCTACAGGGTCCCGGGGCCAACGTCCTGACTTTC	CASSLQGPGANVLTF
many	TRBJ2-2	TRBV6-1	TRBD1	TGTGCCAGCAGCTTTACTTACGGGACAGCGAACAAAGGGGAGCTGTTTTTT	CASSFTYGTANKGELFF
-	TRBJ1-2	TRBV19	-	TGTGCCAGTAGTGAGTCAGGGGTCTATGGCTACACCTTC	CASSESGVYGYTF
few	TRBJ2-7	TRBV9	TRBD2	TGTGCCAGCAGCGTAGGCGGGAGGGCGTACGAGCAGTACTTC	CASSVGGRAYEQYF
many	TRBJ2-7	TRBV2	TRBD1	TGTGCCAGCAGTAGCCGGGACAGGGCCTACGAGCAGTACTTC	CASSSRDRAYEQYF
many	TRBJ2-1	TRBV7-9	TRBD1	TGTGCCAGCAGCCTAGGACAGGCTTACTACAATGAGCAGTTCTTC	CASSLGQAYYNEQFF
many	TRBJ1-5	TRBV2	-	TGTGCCAGCAGTGAAGGGGCAGGTTGGGGGGATCAGCCCCAGCATTTT	CASSEGAGWGDQPQHF
many	TRBJ1-2	TRBV30	-	TGTGCCTGGAAGAGGGAGGGGTATGGCTACACCTTC	CAWKREGYGYTF
many	TRBJ2-3	TRBV4-3	TRBD2	TGCGCCAGCAGCCAAGCGGGAGGAAGGACAGATACGCAGTATTTT	CASSQAGGRTDTQYF
many	TRBJ2-7	TRBV12-3/TRBV12-4	TRBD1	TGTGCCAGCAGCAGCTGGGACAGGGCCTACGAGCAGTACTTC	CASSSWDRAYEQYF
-	TRBJ1-3	TRBV5-1	-	TGCGCCAGCAGTCTGGGGCCAGGAAACGCCATATATTTT	CASSLGPGNAIYF
-	TRBJ2-7	TRBV6-2/TRBV6-3	-	TGTGCCAGCAGTTCAAGACACCGCTCCTACGAGCAGTACTTC	CASSSRHRSYEQYF
few	TRBJ2-6	TRBV6-1	-	TGTGCCAGCAGCTCACCAGAAACCTCTGGGGCCAACGTCCTGACTTTC	CASSSPETSGANVLTF
-	TRBJ2-1	TRBV7-3	-	TGTGCCAGCAGCCCCGGTCTAGGGGGGGAGCAGTTCTTC	CASSPGLGGEQFF
many	TRBJ2-3	TRBV5-6	TRBD2	TGTGCCAGCAGCTTGGGAAGACTAGCGGTACTGGATACGCAGTATTTT	CASSLGRLAVLDTQYF
many	TRBJ2-1	TRBV12-3/TRBV12-4	-	TGTGCCAGCAGTTTAGGGGGGACACCTCCGTTACAGTTCTTC	CASSLGGTPPLQFF
many	TRBJ2-1	TRBV7-7	TRBD2	TGTGCTAGCAGCTTAGGGCAGGGACTAGCGGGAGATGAGCAGTTCTTC	CASSLGQGLAGDEQFF
many	TRBJ1-4	TRBV27	TRBD1	TGTGCCAGCAGTTCTCTACAGGGGATCGGCGAAAAACTGTTTTTT	CASSSLQGIGEKLFF
many	TRBJ1-1	TRBV30	-	TGTGCCTGGAGGTCGACACCAGAGAGTGGAGAAGCTTTCTTT	CAWRSTPESGEAFF
many	TRBJ2-1	TRBV6-1	-	TGTGCCAGCAGTTGGCTGGGGATGAATGAGCAGTTCTTC	CASSWLGMNEQFF
many	TRBJ2-7	TRBV7-3	TRBD1	TGTGCCAGCAGCACGGGACAGGGTTCCTACGAGCAGTACTTC	CASSTGQGSYEQYF
many	TRBJ2-5	TRBV7-6	-	TGTGCCAGCAGCTTGAGGGCAGAGACCCAGTACTTC	CASSLRAETQYF
many	TRBJ2-2	TRBV28	-	TGTGCCAGCACGAACGCGAACACCGGGGAGCTGTTTTTT	CASTNANTGELFF
-	TRBJ2-1	TRBV6-1	-	TGTGCCAGCAGTGAAATCAGGGAACCGTTCTTC	CASSEIREPFF
many	TRBJ2-7	TRBV20-1	-	TGCAGTGGACGAAATGGACTCAAGAATTCCTACGAGCAGTACTTC	CSGRNGLKNSYEQYF
many	TRBJ2-7	TRBV30	-	TGTGCCTGGAGTTCCGGGCCTGTGGGGCAGTACTTC	CAWSSGPVGQYF
-	TRBJ2-5	TRBV5-1	-	TGCGCCAGCAGCTCAATGGGCCAGGGGGAGACCCAGTACTTC	CASSSMGQGETQYF
many	TRBJ1-1	TRBV3-1	-	TGTGCCACCACAGGGAACACTGAAGCTTTCTTT	CATTGNTEAFF
many	TRBJ2-5	TRBV20-1	-	TGCAGTGCTAGAGCATCGAGCGCGGAGACCCAGTACTTC	CSARASSAETQYF
many	TRBJ2-3	TRBV5-6	TRBD1	TGTGCCAGCAGTGATCAGGGGGCAGGAGATACGCAGTATTTT	CASSDQGAGDTQYF
few	TRBJ1-2	TRBV9	-	TGTGCCAGCAGCGTAGGTCGAGGCTACACCTTC	CASSVGRGYTF
-	TRBJ2-3	TRBV27	TRBD2	TGTGCCAGCAGGACCGGGACTAGCGGGAATACGCAGTATTTT	CASRTGTSGNTQYF